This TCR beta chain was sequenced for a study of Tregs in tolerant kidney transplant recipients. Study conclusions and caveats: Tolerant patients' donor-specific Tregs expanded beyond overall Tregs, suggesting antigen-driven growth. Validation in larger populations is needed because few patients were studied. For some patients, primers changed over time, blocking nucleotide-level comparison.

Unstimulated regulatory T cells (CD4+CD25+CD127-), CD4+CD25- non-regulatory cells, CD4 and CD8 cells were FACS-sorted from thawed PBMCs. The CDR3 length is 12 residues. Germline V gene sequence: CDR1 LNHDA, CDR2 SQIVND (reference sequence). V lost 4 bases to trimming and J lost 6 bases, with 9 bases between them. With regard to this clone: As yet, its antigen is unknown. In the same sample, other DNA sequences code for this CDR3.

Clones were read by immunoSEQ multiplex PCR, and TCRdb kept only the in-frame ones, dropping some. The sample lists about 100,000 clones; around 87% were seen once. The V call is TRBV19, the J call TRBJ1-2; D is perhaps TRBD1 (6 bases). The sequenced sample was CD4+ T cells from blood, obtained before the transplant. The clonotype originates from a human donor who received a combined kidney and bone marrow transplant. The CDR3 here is CASSNRQDGYTF. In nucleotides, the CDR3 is TGTGCCAGTAGTAATAGACAGGATGGCTACACCTTC.